The 2 T cell receptor beta chains listed next were all sequenced from one sample in a study of cytomegalovirus exposure and HLA in healthy donors. Primers: 60 Vbeta forward and 13 Jbeta reverse. The repertoire was sequenced with immunoSEQ multiplex PCR; TCRdb's copy has only in-frame clones and lacks some. Here the sample spans 150,000 to 200,000 clones, around four fifths being singletons. Sequenced input: PBMCs. These receptor sequences come from a man aged 35-49 years in good health and CMV-seropositive.

This chain links TRBV5-4 with TRBJ2-5; D ambiguous. The germline CDR1 and CDR2 sequences are SGHNT and YYREEE (reference sequence). CDR3 length equals 14 residues. The V and J ends lost 1 base and 2 bases respectively, with 9 bases between them. The CDR3 coding sequence is TGTGCCAGCAGCTTGTTTTCAGTGCAAGAGACCCAGTACTTC. This codes for CASSLFSVQETQYF.

In this sample, this clone turned up once. The gene calls are TRBV6-1 and TRBJ2-1; 7 bases are shared with TRBD1. The V segment lost 7 bases and the J segment 2 bases; nucleotides outside the gene matches: 8. The CDR3 has 15 amino acids. CDR1 MNHNS and CDR2 SASEGT come from the germline V gene. Here the CDR3 DNA reads TGTGCCAGCATCCATAGGGGGCAGGCCTACAATGAGCAGTTCTTC. Its translation: CASIHRGQAYNEQFF.